These 21 T cell receptor beta chains were sequenced from one sample in a study of CD8 T cells in Susac syndrome. RNA was extracted with the RNeasy kit, and a quantity of about 0.45 to 1 ug was reverse transcribed using random hexamers. TCRdb analysed the immunoSEQ multiplex PCR reads with MiXCR anew, one entry per CDR3 protein. The sample includes around 77,000 distinct CDR3 sequences, nearly 96% seen only once; the top ten take 0.11%. What was sequenced was CD4+ T cells from PBMCs. The receptors were gathered from a human donor with multiple sclerosis.

This clonotype was picked up a small number of times. This chain joins TRBV5-1 and TRBJ2-7; D is undetermined. V lost 1 base and J lost 2, with 7 bases in between. This CDR3 is built from 13 residues. In germline, CDR1 is SGHRS, CDR2 YFSETQ. The CDR3: CASSLSGAYEQYF. The CDR3 bases are TGCGCCAGCAGCTTGTCTGGGGCCTACGAGCAGTACTTC.

The sample holds one count of this clonotype. The chain joins TRBV30 to TRBJ1-1; tentative D call: TRBD1 (5 bases). Trimming cost V 0 bases and J 4 bases, with 12 bases left between them. The germline V gene encodes CDR1 GTSNPN and CDR2 SVGIG (reference sequence). The CDR3 loop spans 14 amino acids. This chain's CDR3 is CAWSVGLRGTEAFF. CDR3 bases: TGTGCCTGGAGTGTAGGTTTGAGGGGCACTGAAGCTTTCTTT.

V and J are TRBV11-2 and TRBJ2-3; no reliable D call. Germline loops: CDR1 SGHAT, CDR2 FQNNGV. This CDR3 is 15 amino acids long. Trimming stripped 1 base from V and 0 bases from J, with 8 bases between. The CDR3 reads CASSLAFLSTDTQYF. The CDR3 nucleotides are TGTGCCAGCAGCTTAGCCTTTCTTAGCACAGATACGCAGTATTTT.

The chain's CDR3 is CASSKGGEYEQYF. The DNA of the CDR3 is TGCGCCAGCAGCAAAGGAGGAGAATACGAGCAGTACTTC. The V and J genes are TRBV5-1 and TRBJ2-7, with D possibly TRBD2 on 5 matching bases. V lost 4 bases to trimming and J lost 4 bases, with 12 bases between them. CDR1 SGHRS and CDR2 YFSETQ come from the germline V gene. The CDR3 totals 13 residues.

The chain joins TRBV5-1 to TRBJ2-3; TRBD1 or TRBD2 may be the D gene (6 bases each). The germline gives CDR1 SGHRS, CDR2 YFSETQ. The CDR3 has 14 amino acids. The V gene lost 4 bases and the J gene lost 1 base, with 10 bases spanning the gap. The CDR3: CASSPRGGTDTQYF. The CDR3 bases are TGCGCCAGCAGCCCGAGGGGGGGCACAGATACGCAGTATTTT.

The chain couples TRBV12-3 or TRBV12-4 to TRBJ2-7; 9 bases map to TRBD1. The CDR3 is made up of 16 amino acids. V was clipped by 2 bases and J by 1 base; unmatched bases: 6. DNA for the CDR3: TGTGCCAGCAGTTTACCCCAGGGGACAGGGTCCTACGAGCAGTACTTC. Translated, it gives CASSLPQGTGSYEQYF.

The chain has TRBV20-1 and TRBJ1-2, with D possibly matching TRBD1 (6 bases). This CDR3 region has 12 residues. Trimming removed 6 bases at V and 4 bases at J, with 12 bases between. Germline-derived CDR1 and CDR2 are DFQATT and SNEGSKA (reference sequence). Here the CDR3 reads CSAPGATYGYTF. The CDR3 DNA is TGCAGTGCCCCAGGGGCCACCTATGGCTACACCTTC.

The V call is TRBV6-5, the J call TRBJ1-6, with D tentatively TRBD1 (5 bases). The length of the CDR3 is 12 residues. In germline, CDR1 is MNHEY, CDR2 SVGAGI. V shed 5 bases and J shed 9 bases, with 8 bases lying between them. Here the CDR3 DNA reads TGTGCCAGCAGTGGAGGGGCTTCACCCCTCCACTTT. Translating gives CASSGGASPLHF.

The CDR3 nucleotides read TGTGCCACCCGGCGGGCGACTATCCAAGAGACCCAGTACTTC. Translated, it gives CATRRATIQETQYF. J is TRBJ2-5 and V is TRBV2; possibly TRBD2 for D (5 bases). Trimming stripped 10 bases from V and 1 base from J, with 16 bases between. Germline CDR1 SNHLY, CDR2 FYNNEI. The CDR3 has 14 amino acids.

The gene calls are TRBV9 and TRBJ1-3; TRBD1 is a possible D gene (6 bases). The CDR3 runs 13 residues. Germline CDR1 is SGDLS and CDR2 is YYNGEE. Trimming took 6 bases from V and 2 from J, leaving 9 bases between them. CDR3 protein: CASTQGPGNTIYF. CDR3 in DNA: TGTGCCAGCACACAGGGCCCTGGAAACACCATATATTTT.

The J gene is TRBJ1-4, the V gene TRBV11-3; D is uncertain. Per the germline V gene, CDR1 is SGHNT and CDR2 is YENEEA. CDR3 size: 14 residues. Trimming shortened V by 1 base and J by 5 bases, and 8 bases separated the two germline ends. Here the CDR3 reads CASSLGAVNEKLFF. DNA of the CDR3: TGTGCCAGCAGCTTAGGGGCCGTCAATGAAAAACTGTTTTTT.

This rearrangement joins TRBV20-1 to TRBJ2-1; 8 nucleotides line up with TRBD2. Looked up from germline, CDR1 is DFQATT and CDR2 is SNEGSKA (reference sequence). After removal of 0 bases from V and 6 bases from J, the junction contained 13 bases not matched to a gene. The CDR3 totals 17 residues. For the CDR3, the DNA is TGCAGTGCTAGAGACCTCATGAACGGGGGGGTCACCAATGAGCAGTTCTTC. Its protein is CSARDLMNGGVTNEQFF.

The rearrangement joins TRBV12-3 or TRBV12-4 to TRBJ2-1, with a tentative D call TRBD2 (5 bases). The V gene lost 7 bases and the J gene lost 0 bases, with 10 bases spanning the gap. CDR3 length: 14 amino acids. The CDR3 loop is CASTLRGSYNEQFF. The CDR3 DNA follows: TGTGCCAGCACTCTCCGGGGCTCCTACAATGAGCAGTTCTTC.

The J gene is TRBJ1-5, the V gene TRBV28, with D uncertain. CDR3 length: 13 residues. V was pared by 4 bases and J by 6 bases, with 10 bases between. In germline, CDR1 is MDHEN, CDR2 SYDVKM. The CDR3 is CASSSSGGQPQHF. Here the CDR3 DNA reads TGTGCCAGCAGTTCCTCGGGAGGTCAGCCCCAGCATTTT.

This chain joins TRBV30 and TRBJ1-6; D gene unclear. The CDR3 extends over 14 amino acids. The germline gives CDR1 GTSNPN, CDR2 SVGIG (reference sequence). Trimming took 5 bases from V and 3 from J, leaving 11 bases between them. As DNA, the CDR3 is TGTGCCTGGGAGGCTATCGACTATAATTCACCCCTCCACTTT. It is translated as CAWEAIDYNSPLHF. Filled out from reference TRBV30 and TRBJ1-6, the complete variable domain reads SQTIHQWPATLVQPVGSPLSLECTVEGTSNPNLYWYRQAAGRGLQLLFYSVGIGQISSEVPQNLSASRPQDRQFILSSKKLLLSDSGFYLCAWEAIDYNSPLHFGNGTRLTVT.

The V call is TRBV9, the J call TRBJ2-7; D not resolved. The V and J ends lost 1 base and 3 bases respectively, with 11 bases between them. This CDR3 spans 14 amino acids. Germline V gene sequence: CDR1 SGDLS, CDR2 YYNGEE. The CDR3 DNA reads TGTGCCAGCAGCGTAAGCCCCAACGGCTACGAGCAGTACTTC. This gives the protein CASSVSPNGYEQYF.

The chain recombines TRBV19 with TRBJ1-2; D perhaps matches TRBD1 (5 bases). Trimming took 3 bases from V and 2 from J, leaving 7 bases between them. Germline CDR1 is LNHDA and CDR2 is SQIVND (reference sequence). There are 13 residues in the CDR3. The CDR3 DNA follows: TGTGCCAGTAGTATGGGGCCCAACTATGGCTACACCTTC. Translating it yields CASSMGPNYGYTF.

V is TRBV21-1 and J is TRBJ2-6. TRBV21-1 is marked as a pseudogene. CDR3 size: 17 residues. The CDR3 bases are TGTGCCAGCAGCAAAAGGACCAGAGGTGCTGGGGCCAACGTCCTGACTTTC. Translation gives CASSKRTRGAGANVLTF.

The rearrangement joins TRBV28 to TRBJ2-5, with 11 bases identical to TRBD2. This CDR3 comprises 14 residues. The ends lost 7 bases at V and 2 bases at J; junction bases unmatched: 3. Germline V gene data show CDR1 as MDHEN and CDR2 as SYDVKM. The CDR3 bases are TGTGCCAGCACCTGGACTAGCGGGCAAGAGACCCAGTACTTC. It codes for CASTWTSGQETQYF.

V and J are TRBV7-9 and TRBJ1-6; 9 nucleotides line up with TRBD1. Germline V gene lookup returns CDR1 SEHNR and CDR2 FQNEAQ (reference sequence). V shed 8 bases, J shed 10 bases, and the junction held 12 bases outside the gene matches. The CDR3 consists of 15 residues. As DNA, the CDR3 is TGTGCCAGCGAGGATAATACAGGGGGCAGATCACCCCTCCACTTT. Translated: CASEDNTGGRSPLHF. Variable domain in full (rest from reference TRBV7-9 and TRBJ1-6): DTGVSQNPRHKITKRGQNVTFRCDPISEHNRLYWYRQTLGQGPEFLTYFQNEAQLEKSRLLSDRFSAERPKGSFSTLEIQRTEQGDSAMYLCASEDNTGGRSPLHFGNGTRLTVT.

This sequence joins TRBV20-1 and TRBJ2-5, with TRBD2 matching 10 bases. Germline CDR1 is DFQATT and CDR2 is SNEGSKA (reference sequence). The V segment lost 0 bases and the J segment 5 bases; nucleotides outside the gene matches: 9. The CDR3 is made up of 16 amino acids. CDR3 loop: CSARESSGGAFETQYF. CDR3 DNA: TGCAGTGCTAGAGAATCGAGCGGGGGGGCCTTTGAGACCCAGTACTTC.